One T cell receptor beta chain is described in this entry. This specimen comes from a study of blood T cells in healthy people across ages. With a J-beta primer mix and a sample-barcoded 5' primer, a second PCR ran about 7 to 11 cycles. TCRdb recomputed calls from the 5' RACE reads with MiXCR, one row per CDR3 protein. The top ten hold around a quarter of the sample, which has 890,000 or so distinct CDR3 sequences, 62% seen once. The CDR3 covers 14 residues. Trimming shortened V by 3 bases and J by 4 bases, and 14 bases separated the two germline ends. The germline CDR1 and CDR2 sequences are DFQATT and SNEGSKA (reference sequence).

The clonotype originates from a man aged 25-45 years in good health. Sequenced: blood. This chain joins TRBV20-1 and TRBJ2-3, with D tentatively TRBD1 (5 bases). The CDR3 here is CSASGSGSADTQYF. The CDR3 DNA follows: TGCAGTGCTAGCGGTTCAGGGTCAGCAGATACGCAGTATTTT.